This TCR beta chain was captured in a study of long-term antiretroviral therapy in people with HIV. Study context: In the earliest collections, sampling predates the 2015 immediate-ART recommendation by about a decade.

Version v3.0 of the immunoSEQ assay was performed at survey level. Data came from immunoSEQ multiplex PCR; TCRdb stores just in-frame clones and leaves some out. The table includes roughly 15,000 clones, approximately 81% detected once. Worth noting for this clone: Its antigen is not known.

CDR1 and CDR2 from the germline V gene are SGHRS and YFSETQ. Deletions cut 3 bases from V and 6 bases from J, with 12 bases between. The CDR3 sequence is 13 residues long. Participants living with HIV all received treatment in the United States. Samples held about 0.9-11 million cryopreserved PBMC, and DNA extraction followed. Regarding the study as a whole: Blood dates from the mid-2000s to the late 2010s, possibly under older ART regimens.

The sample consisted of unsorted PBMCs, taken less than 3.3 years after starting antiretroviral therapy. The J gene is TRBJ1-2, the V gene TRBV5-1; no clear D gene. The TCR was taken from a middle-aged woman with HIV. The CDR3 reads CASSSTTTNGYTF. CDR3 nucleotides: TGCGCCAGCAGCTCCACTACGACGAATGGCTACACCTTC.